In this sample, the clone carrying this T cell receptor beta chain turned up a few times. The antigen is undetermined. From 5'RACE with constant-segment primers came TCR alpha and TCR beta cDNA libraries that carried sample barcodes and UMIs. TCRdb fed the 5' RACE reads into MiXCR, producing one record per CDR3 protein. The table shows 150,000 to 200,000 distinct CDR3 sequences, with roughly 28% occurring only once. The sample originates from a study of T-cell memory formation after mild COVID-19. Findings and limits, study-wide: Clones that contracted from day 15 to 85 had balanced CD4/CD8; later expanders were CD4+ biased. CM and EM subsets held most contracting CD4+ clones; EMRA held CD8+ ones.

The sequence was obtained from an adult woman who had mild COVID-19 (a few samples of this study predate the infection). Cell type and time point are not known. The sequenced sample was PBMCs or a T cell subset sorted from them (not recorded which).

Here the CDR3 reads CASSLPGTGDLYNEQFF. In DNA, the CDR3 is TGCGCCAGCAGCCTCCCCGGGACAGGGGATCTATACAATGAGCAGTTCTTC. V and J are TRBV4-1 and TRBJ2-1, with 10 positions matching TRBD1. The CDR3 totals 17 residues. The V gene end was trimmed by 4 bases and the J gene end by 4 bases; junction bases not matched to a gene: 10. CDR1 is MGHRA and CDR2 is YSYEKL in the germline V gene.